A single sample is the source of the 22 T cell receptor beta chains below, sequenced in a study of monozygotic twins with inflammatory bowel disease (dated by TCRdb to 2018 to 2020). Preparation of the library involved 5' RACE. The instrument given in TCRdb is Illumina HiSeq 2500. The reads went through TCRdb reprocessing, and each CDR3 protein sequence gets one entry with no DNA. The sample table includes 350,000 to 400,000 distinct CDR3 sequences. The top ten clones comprise approximately 2.8% of the sample. Sequencing was performed on blood. Receptor source: a human donor with ulcerative colitis or Crohn's disease, or a healthy co-twin of an affected twin (not recorded which).

This chain uses TRBV7-2 with TRBJ2-2. The CDR3 covers 14 residues. Germline loops: CDR1 SGHTA, CDR2 FQGNSA. The CDR3 sequence: CASSPSLASGELFF.

This chain uses TRBV12-3 or TRBV12-4 with TRBJ2-1; TCRdb selects TRBD1, and the lack of DNA leaves this call unchecked. The CDR3 length is 13 residues. The CDR3 loop reads CASSIDRGREQFF.

J is TRBJ2-1 and V is TRBV5-6. Per the germline V gene, CDR1 is SGHDT and CDR2 is YYEEEE. This CDR3 is built from 15 residues. The CDR3 reads CASSLDTNFYNEQFF.

V usage is TRBV5-1 and J usage is TRBJ2-7; TCRdb's D call, TRBD1, is unchecked because there is no DNA. Germline loops: CDR1 SGHRS, CDR2 YFSETQ. The CDR3 is made up of 14 amino acids. CDR3 sequence: CASNLGTAPYEQYF.

V gene TRBV4-1 combines with J gene TRBJ1-2. CDR1 and CDR2 from the germline V gene are MGHRA and YSYEKL. There are 13 residues in the CDR3. The CDR3 is CASSQGYGYGYTF.

The chain has TRBV15 and TRBJ2-1. The germline gives CDR1 LNHNV, CDR2 YYDKDF (reference sequence). CDR3 length: 14 amino acids. The CDR3 sequence is CATSSGTPYNEQFF.

V is TRBV5-1 and J is TRBJ2-2. The CDR3 is 14 amino acids. The germline CDR1 and CDR2 sequences are SGHRS and YFSETQ. Here the CDR3 reads CASRGDPNTGELFF.

The V and J genes are TRBV12-3 or TRBV12-4 and TRBJ2-7; the TCRdb D gene call, TRBD2, has no DNA to confirm it. This CDR3 has 13 amino acids. The CDR3 spells CASTSGGAREQYF.

The rearrangement joins TRBV4-1 to TRBJ2-7. From germline, CDR1 is MGHRA and CDR2 YSYEKL. CDR3 length: 14 amino acids. CDR3 amino acids: CASSQGSMGYEQYF.

V is TRBV18 and J is TRBJ2-7; TCRdb's D call of TRBD1 is untestable without DNA. This CDR3 is built from 14 residues. Germline CDR1 reads KGHSH; CDR2 reads LQKENI. CDR3 residues: CASSPGQVGYEQYF. The full variable domain, completed using reference TRBV18 and TRBJ2-7, is NAGVMQNPRHLVRRRGQEARLRCSPMKGHSHVYWYRQLPEEGLKFMVYLQKENIIDESGMPKERFSAEFPKEGPSILRIQQVVRGDSAAYFCASSPGQVGYEQYFGPGTRLTVT.

The J gene is TRBJ1-5, the V gene TRBV5-1; TCRdb names TRBD1, which stays unverified in the absence of DNA. The CDR3 contains 15 residues. The germline V gene encodes CDR1 SGHRS and CDR2 YFSETQ. CDR3 loop: CASSPGTDPYQPQHF.

The chain recombines TRBV20-1 with TRBJ2-7; absent DNA, TCRdb's TRBD1 call cannot be checked. CDR3 length: 13 residues. Germline lookup yields CDR1 DFQATT and CDR2 SNEGSKA (reference sequence). The CDR3: CSAPGTGSYEQYF.

The gene calls are TRBV6-1 and TRBJ2-1. CDR3 length: 14 amino acids. Germline-derived CDR1 and CDR2 are MNHNS and SASEGT. CDR3 loop: CASRDRALRNEQFF.

This chain links TRBV20-1 with TRBJ2-7; TCRdb indicates TRBD2, and absent DNA this call remains unverified. CDR1 DFQATT and CDR2 SNEGSKA come from the germline V gene (reference sequence). This CDR3 has 13 amino acids. CDR3 in amino acids: CSAKPGLGGEQYF.

The rearrangement uses TRBV12-3 or TRBV12-4 and TRBJ2-5; TCRdb's D gene call, TRBD1, goes unchecked for lack of DNA. The CDR3 runs to 15 residues. The CDR3 loop is CASSFGAGRWETQYF.

The chain carries TRBV9 and TRBJ2-3. There are 14 residues in the CDR3. The germline gives CDR1 SGDLS, CDR2 YYNGEE. The CDR3 loop reads CASSANKGTDTQYF.

The genes are TRBV5-1 and TRBJ2-1; there is no DNA to check the TCRdb D call of TRBD2. CDR1 and CDR2 from the germline V gene are SGHRS and YFSETQ. This CDR3 contains 17 residues. CDR3 protein: CASSTGLAGGFYNEQFF.

The chain couples TRBV27 to TRBJ2-7; TCRdb calls TRBD2, which cannot be checked without DNA. This CDR3 has 15 residues. From germline, CDR1 is MNHEY and CDR2 SMNVEV (reference sequence). The CDR3 loop reads CASRRLAGSSDEQYF.

This sequence joins TRBV4-2 and TRBJ2-1; TCRdb's D call, TRBD2, is unchecked because there is no DNA. CDR1 is LGHNA and CDR2 is YNFKEQ in the germline V gene. The CDR3 has 16 amino acids. This CDR3 is CASSQDTSGGVDEQFF.

The rearrangement links TRBV5-1 to TRBJ2-1; the TCRdb call, TRBD2, lacks DNA for checking. Per the germline V gene, CDR1 is SGHRS and CDR2 is YFSETQ. The CDR3 length is 17 residues. CDR3 loop: CASILGQGGLPYNEQFF.

CDR3 protein: CALLSDPSTEAFF. The chain carries TRBV30 and TRBJ1-1. The germline gives CDR1 GTSNPN, CDR2 SVGIG (reference sequence). CDR3 length: 13 residues.

The chain joins TRBV25-1 to TRBJ2-6. This CDR3 region has 17 residues. Germline assignment: CDR1 MGHDK and CDR2 SYGVNS. The CDR3 sequence: CASSEFKGKTGANVLTF.